This entry features one T cell receptor beta chain sequence. As yet, its antigen is unknown. TCRdb reprocessed the 5' RACE reads, keeping one entry per CDR3 protein, no DNA. Recorded here are approximately 400,000 distinct CDR3 sequences; the top ten clones represent less than 2.5%. Donors each contributed one blood sample measuring around 2.5 ml. The data are from a study of monozygotic twins with inflammatory bowel disease. Study-wide findings and caveats: Clonotypes shared with others were fewer in IBD patients than in healthy twins, especially with disease activity.

CDR3 length equals 16 residues. Looked up from germline, CDR1 is LGHNA and CDR2 is YSLEER. Sequenced sample: blood. The receptor was isolated from a human donor with ulcerative colitis or Crohn's disease, or a healthy co-twin of an affected twin (not recorded which). The rearrangement uses TRBV4-3 and TRBJ2-2; as DNA is missing, the TRBD2 call by TCRdb cannot be tested. The CDR3 reads CASSQEAGGNTGELFF.